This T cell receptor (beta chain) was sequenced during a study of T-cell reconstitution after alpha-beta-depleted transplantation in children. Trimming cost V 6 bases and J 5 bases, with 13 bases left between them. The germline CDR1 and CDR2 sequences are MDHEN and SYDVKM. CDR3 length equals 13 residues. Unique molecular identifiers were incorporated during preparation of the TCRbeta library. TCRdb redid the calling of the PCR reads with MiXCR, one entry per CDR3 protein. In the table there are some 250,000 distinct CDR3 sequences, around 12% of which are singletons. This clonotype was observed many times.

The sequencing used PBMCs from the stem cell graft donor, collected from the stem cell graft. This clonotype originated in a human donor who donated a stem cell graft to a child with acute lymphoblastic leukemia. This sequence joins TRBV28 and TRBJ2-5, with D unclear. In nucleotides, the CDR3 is TGTGCCAGCAGCTTAAGTTCCGCGGAGACCCAGTACTTC. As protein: CASSLSSAETQYF.